The sequence of this T cell receptor beta chain was determined in a study of monozygotic twins with inflammatory bowel disease. Study results and limitations: Part of the variability in patient repertoires may have come from differing immunosuppressive treatments.

In eight separate reactions per sample, cDNA was generated. TCRdb processed the 5' RACE reads again and assigns one entry to each CDR3 protein, with no DNA. The listing contains about 210,000 distinct CDR3 sequences. This CDR3 has 14 residues. Worth noting for this clonotype: The antigen is not known.

The genes are TRBV12-3 or TRBV12-4 and TRBJ2-5; the TCRdb call, TRBD1, lacks DNA for checking. The sample taken for sequencing was blood. The TCR comes from a human donor with ulcerative colitis or Crohn's disease, or a healthy co-twin of an affected twin (not recorded which). This chain's CDR3 is CASSFTGPEETQYF.